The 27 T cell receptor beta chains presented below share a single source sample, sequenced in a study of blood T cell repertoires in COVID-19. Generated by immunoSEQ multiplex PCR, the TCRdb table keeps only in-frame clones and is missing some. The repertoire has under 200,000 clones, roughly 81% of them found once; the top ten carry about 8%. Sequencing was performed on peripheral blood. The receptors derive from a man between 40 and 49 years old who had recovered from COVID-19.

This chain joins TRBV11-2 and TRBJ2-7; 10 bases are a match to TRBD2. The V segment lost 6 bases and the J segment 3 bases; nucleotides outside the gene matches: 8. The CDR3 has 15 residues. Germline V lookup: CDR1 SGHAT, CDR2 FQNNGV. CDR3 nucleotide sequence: TGTGCCAGCAGGAGTCTAGCGGGGGCCCTCTACGAGCAGTACTTC. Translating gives CASRSLAGALYEQYF.

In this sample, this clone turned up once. The CDR3 DNA follows: TGTGCCAGCAGCTTAGCCCGCTACGAGCAGTACTTC. Its translation is CASSLARYEQYF. V gene TRBV7-2 combines with J gene TRBJ2-7; no reliable D call. The CDR3 totals 12 residues. Trimming cost V 0 bases and J 3 bases, with 3 bases left between them. From germline, CDR1 is SGHTA and CDR2 FQGNSA.

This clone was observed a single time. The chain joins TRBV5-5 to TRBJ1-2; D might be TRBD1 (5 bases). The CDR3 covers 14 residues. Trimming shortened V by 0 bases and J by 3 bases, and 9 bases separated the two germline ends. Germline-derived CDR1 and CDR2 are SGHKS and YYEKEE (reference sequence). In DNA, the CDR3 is TGTGCCAGCAGCTTGGCGGGGGGGGACTATGGCTACACCTTC. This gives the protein CASSLAGGDYGYTF.

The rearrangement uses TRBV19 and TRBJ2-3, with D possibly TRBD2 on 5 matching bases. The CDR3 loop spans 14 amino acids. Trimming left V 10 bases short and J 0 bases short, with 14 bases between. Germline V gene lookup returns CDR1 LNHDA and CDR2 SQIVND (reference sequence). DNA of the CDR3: TGTGCCACCACCCAGGACTCTAGCACAGATACGCAGTATTTT. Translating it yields CATTQDSSTDTQYF.

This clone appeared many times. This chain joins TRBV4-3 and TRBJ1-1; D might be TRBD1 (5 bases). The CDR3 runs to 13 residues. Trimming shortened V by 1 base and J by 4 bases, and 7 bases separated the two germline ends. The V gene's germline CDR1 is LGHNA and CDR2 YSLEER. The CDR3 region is CASSQARGTEAFF. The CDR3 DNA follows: TGCGCCAGCAGCCAAGCTAGGGGCACTGAAGCTTTCTTT.

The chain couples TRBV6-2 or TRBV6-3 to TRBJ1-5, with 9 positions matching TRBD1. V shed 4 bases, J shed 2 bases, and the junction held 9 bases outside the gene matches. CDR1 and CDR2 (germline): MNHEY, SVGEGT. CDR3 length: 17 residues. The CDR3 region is CASSSGTGRGGNQPQHF. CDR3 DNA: TGTGCCAGCAGTTCCGGGACAGGGAGGGGAGGCAATCAGCCCCAGCATTTT.

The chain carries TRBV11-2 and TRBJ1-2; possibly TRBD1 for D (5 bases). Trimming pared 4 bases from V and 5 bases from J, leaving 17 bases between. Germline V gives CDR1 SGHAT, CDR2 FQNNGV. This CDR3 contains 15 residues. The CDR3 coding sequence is TGTGCCAGCAGCTCCGTGGGGGGAAGGCTATATGGCTACACCTTC. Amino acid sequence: CASSSVGGRLYGYTF.

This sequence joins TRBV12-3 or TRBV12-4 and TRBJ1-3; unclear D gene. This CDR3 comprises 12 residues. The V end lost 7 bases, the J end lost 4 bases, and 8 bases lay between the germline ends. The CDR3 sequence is CASTPRGNTIYF. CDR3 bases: TGTGCCAGCACGCCCCGGGGAAACACCATATATTTT.

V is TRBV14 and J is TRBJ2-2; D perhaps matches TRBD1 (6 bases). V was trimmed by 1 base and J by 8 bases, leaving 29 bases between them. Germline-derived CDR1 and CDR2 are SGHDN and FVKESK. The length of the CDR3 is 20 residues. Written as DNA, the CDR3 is TGTGCCAGCAGCCAAGCTACGGCCAACCGGGACACATGGGGGACGGGGGAGCTGTTTTTT. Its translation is CASSQATANRDTWGTGELFF.

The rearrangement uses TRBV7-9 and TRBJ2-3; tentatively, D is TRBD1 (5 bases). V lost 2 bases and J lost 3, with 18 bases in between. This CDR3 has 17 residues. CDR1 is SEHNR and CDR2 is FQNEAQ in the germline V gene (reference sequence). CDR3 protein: CASSLIIRPRGTDTQYF. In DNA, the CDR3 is TGTGCCAGCAGCTTAATCATAAGACCTAGGGGAACAGATACGCAGTATTTT.

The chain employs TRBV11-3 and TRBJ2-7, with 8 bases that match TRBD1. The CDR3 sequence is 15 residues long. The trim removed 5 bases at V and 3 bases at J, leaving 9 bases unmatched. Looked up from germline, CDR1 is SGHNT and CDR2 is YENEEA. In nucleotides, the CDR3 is TGTGCCAGCAGCCCCAGGGGGCCTTCACACTACGAGCAGTACTTC. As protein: CASSPRGPSHYEQYF. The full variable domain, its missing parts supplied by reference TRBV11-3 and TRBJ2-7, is EAGVVQSPRYKIIEKKQPVAFWCNPISGHNTLYWYLQNLGQGPELLIRYENEEAVDDSQLPKDRFSAERLKGVDSTLKIQPAELGDSAVYLCASSPRGPSHYEQYFGPGTRLTVT.

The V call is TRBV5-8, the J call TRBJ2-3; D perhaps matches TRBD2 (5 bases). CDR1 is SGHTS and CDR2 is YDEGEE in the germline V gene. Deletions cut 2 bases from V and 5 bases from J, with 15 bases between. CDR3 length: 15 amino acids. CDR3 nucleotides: TGTGCCAGCAGCTTTGGTCTGGAGGAGAGAGATACGCAGTATTTT. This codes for CASSFGLEERDTQYF. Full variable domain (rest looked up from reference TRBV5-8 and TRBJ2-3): EAGVTQSPTHLIKTRGQQATLRCSPISGHTSVYWYQQALGLGLQFLLWYDEGEERNRGNFPPRFSGRQFPNYSSELNVNALELEDSALYLCASSFGLEERDTQYFGPGTRLTVL.

The CDR3 sequence is CSVERGQGPIAYNEQFF. As DNA, the CDR3 is TGCAGCGTTGAAAGGGGCCAGGGGCCTATTGCCTACAATGAGCAGTTCTTC. The chain uses TRBV29-1 and TRBJ2-1, with D maybe TRBD1 (6 bases). Trimming pared 2 bases from V and 2 bases from J, leaving 19 bases between. The CDR3 extends over 17 amino acids. Germline V gene lookup returns CDR1 SQVTM and CDR2 ANQGSEA.

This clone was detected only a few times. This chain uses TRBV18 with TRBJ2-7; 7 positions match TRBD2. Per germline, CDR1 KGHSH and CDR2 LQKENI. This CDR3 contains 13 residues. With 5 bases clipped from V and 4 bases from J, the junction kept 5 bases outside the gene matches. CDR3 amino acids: CASSAGEAYEQYF. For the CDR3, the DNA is TGTGCCAGCTCAGCGGGGGAAGCATACGAGCAGTACTTC.

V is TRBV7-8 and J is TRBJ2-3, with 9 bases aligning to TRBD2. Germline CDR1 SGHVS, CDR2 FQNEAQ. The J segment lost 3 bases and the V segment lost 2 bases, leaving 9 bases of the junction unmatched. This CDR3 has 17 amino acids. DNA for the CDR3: TGTGCCAGCAGCTTATCGGTGCGGGGGGGCCTGACAGATACGCAGTATTTT. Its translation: CASSLSVRGGLTDTQYF.

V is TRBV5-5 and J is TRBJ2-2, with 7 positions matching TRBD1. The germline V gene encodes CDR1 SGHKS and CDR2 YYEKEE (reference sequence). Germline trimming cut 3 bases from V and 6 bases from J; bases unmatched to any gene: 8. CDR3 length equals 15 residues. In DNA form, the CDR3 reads TGTGCCAGCAGCTACGACAGGGTTAAAGCCGGGGAGCTGTTTTTT. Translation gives CASSYDRVKAGELFF.

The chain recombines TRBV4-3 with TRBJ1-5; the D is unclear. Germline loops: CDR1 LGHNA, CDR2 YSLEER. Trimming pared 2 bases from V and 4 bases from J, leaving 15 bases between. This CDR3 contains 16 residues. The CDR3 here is CASSQQWTAGNQPQHF. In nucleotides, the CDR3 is TGCGCCAGCAGCCAACAGTGGACGGCGGGTAATCAGCCCCAGCATTTT.

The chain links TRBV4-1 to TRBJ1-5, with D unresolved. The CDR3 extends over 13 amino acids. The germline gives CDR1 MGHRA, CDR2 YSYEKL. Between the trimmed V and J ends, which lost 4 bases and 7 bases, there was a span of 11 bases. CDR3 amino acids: CASSRRASQPQHF. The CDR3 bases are TGCGCCAGCAGCCGGAGGGCTTCCCAGCCCCAGCATTTT.

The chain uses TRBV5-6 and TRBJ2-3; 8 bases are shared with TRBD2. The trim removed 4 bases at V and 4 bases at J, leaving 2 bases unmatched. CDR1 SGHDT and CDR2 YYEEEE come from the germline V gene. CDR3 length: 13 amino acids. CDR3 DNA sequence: TGTGCCAGCAGCGAGACTAGCGCAGATACGCAGTATTTT. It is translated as CASSETSADTQYF.

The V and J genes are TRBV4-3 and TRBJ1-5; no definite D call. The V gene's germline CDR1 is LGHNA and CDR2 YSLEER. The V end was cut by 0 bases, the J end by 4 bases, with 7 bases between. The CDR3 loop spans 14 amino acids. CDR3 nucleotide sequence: TGCGCCAGCAGCCAAGAGTCGGGTAATCAGCCCCAGCATTTT. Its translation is CASSQESGNQPQHF.

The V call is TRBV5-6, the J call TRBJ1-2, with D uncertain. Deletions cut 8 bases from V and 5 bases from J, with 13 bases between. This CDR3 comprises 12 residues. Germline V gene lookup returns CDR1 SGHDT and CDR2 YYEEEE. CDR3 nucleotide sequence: TGTGCCAGTAGGACGGCGGGGTATGGCTACACCTTC. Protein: CASRTAGYGYTF.

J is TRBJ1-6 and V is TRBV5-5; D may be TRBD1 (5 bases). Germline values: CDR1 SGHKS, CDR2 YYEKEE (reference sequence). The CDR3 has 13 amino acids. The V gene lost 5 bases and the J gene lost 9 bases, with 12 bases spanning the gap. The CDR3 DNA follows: TGTGCCAGCAGGGACCCGGGGGTTTCACCCCTCCACTTT. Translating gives CASRDPGVSPLHF. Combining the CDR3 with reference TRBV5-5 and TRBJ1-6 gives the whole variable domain DAGVTQSPTHLIKTRGQQVTLRCSPISGHKSVSWYQQVLGQGPQFIFQYYEKEERGRGNFPDRFSARQFPNYSSELNVNALLLGDSALYLCASRDPGVSPLHFGNGTRLTVT.

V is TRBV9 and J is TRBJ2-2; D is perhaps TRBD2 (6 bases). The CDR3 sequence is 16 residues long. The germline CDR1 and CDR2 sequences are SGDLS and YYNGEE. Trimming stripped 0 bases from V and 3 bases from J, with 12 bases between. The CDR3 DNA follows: TGTGCCAGCAGCGTAGGAGGAGGGCCGGACACCGGGGAGCTGTTTTTT. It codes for CASSVGGGPDTGELFF.

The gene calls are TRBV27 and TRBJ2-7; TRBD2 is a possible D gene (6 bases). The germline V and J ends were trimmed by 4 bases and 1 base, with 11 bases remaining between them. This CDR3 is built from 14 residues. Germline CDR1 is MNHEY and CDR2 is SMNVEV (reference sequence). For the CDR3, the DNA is TGTGCCAGCAGTTCGACTAGAAATTCCTACGAGCAGTACTTC. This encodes CASSSTRNSYEQYF.

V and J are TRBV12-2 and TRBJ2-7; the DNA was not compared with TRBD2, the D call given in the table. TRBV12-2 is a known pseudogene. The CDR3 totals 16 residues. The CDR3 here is CASRLSWGLVPYEQYF. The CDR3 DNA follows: TGTGCAAGTCGCTTATCGTGGGGACTAGTTCCCTACGAGCAGTACTTC.

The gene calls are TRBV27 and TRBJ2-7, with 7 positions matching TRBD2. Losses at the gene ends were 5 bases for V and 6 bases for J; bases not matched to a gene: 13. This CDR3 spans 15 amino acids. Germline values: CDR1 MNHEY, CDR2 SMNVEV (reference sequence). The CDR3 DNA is TGTGCCAGCAGTCGGGAGGCCGCAGGGTTGGGCGAGCAGTACTTC. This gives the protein CASSREAAGLGEQYF.

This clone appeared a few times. DNA for the CDR3: TGTGCCAGCAGTTACTCGACAGGGAAGCCCCAGCATTTT. Its protein is CASSYSTGKPQHF. The gene calls are TRBV6-2 or TRBV6-3 and TRBJ1-5, with TRBD1 matching 7 bases. V was pared by 0 bases and J by 8 bases, with 1 base of the junction left unmatched. Germline loops: CDR1 MNHEY, CDR2 SVGEGT. CDR3 length: 13 amino acids.